These T cell receptor beta chains were read from a single sample in a study of cytomegalovirus exposure and HLA in healthy donors. The repertoire was sequenced with immunoSEQ multiplex PCR; TCRdb's copy has only in-frame clones and lacks some. The sample has more than 300,000 clones, around 86% seen once. The sample was PBMCs. All receptors come from a woman aged 18-29 years in good health and CMV-seronegative. The CDR3 runs from the conserved cysteine through the conserved F or W. Fields, in order: J gene, D gene, clone size, V gene, CDR3 protein, CDR3 DNA. A D gene is named only where the DNA matches it firmly. Size values are once, few and many counts, or a class for expanded clones, and some rows have none.

TRBJ1-1	.	.	TRBV5-1	CASSYDIRLNTEAFF	TGCGCCAGCAGCTATGATATCCGGTTGAACACTGAAGCTTTCTTT
TRBJ2-1	.	.	TRBV27	CASSPDLAPYNEQFF	TGTGCCAGCAGTCCGGATCTAGCGCCATACAATGAGCAGTTCTTC
TRBJ2-1	TRBD1	.	TRBV10-3	CAISDIGTGANEQFF	TGTGCCATCAGTGATATTGGGACAGGGGCAAATGAGCAGTTCTTC
TRBJ2-3	TRBD1	.	TRBV28	CASSFEDRDSGTDTQYF	TGTGCCAGCAGTTTTGAGGACAGGGATTCAGGCACAGATACGCAGTATTTT
TRBJ1-1	.	.	TRBV30	CAWSVGDSKAFF	TGTGCCTGGAGTGTAGGTGACAGCAAAGCTTTCTTT
TRBJ2-7	TRBD2	.	TRBV5-4	CASSLEAGAYEQYF	TGTGCCAGCAGCTTGGAGGCGGGGGCCTACGAGCAGTACTTC
TRBJ1-5	.	.	TRBV2	CASSEAGGRDGQPQHF	TGTGCCAGCAGTGAAGCTGGGGGCAGGGACGGTCAGCCCCAGCATTTT
TRBJ2-1	TRBD1	.	TRBV11-2	CASSPGTGGNEQFF	TGTGCCAGCAGCCCCGGGACAGGGGGCAATGAGCAGTTCTTC
TRBJ2-7	TRBD2	.	TRBV25-1	CASSEYAGGPSYEQYF	TGTGCCAGCAGTGAATATGCGGGGGGCCCCTCCTACGAGCAGTACTTC
TRBJ1-6	.	.	TRBV6-1	CASSEPHRVNSPLHF	TGTGCCAGCAGTGAACCTCACAGGGTTAATTCACCCCTCCACTTT
TRBJ1-1	TRBD1	.	TRBV6-6	CASSYSNRGAFF	TGTGCCAGCAGTTACTCGAACAGGGGAGCTTTCTTT
TRBJ2-5	.	.	TRBV7-9	CASSLAPTKETQYF	TGTGCCAGCAGCTTAGCCCCTACCAAAGAGACCCAGTACTTC
TRBJ2-1	.	.	TRBV9	CASSVRERGYNEQFF	TGTGCCAGCAGCGTTCGGGAGAGAGGGTACAATGAGCAGTTCTTC
TRBJ2-1	TRBD1	once	TRBV13	CASSRTGNNEQFF	TGTGCCAGCAGCCGGACAGGGAACAATGAGCAGTTCTTC
TRBJ2-1	.	.	TRBV7-9	CASSLGGTEQFF	TGTGCCAGCAGCCTAGGCGGGACTGAGCAGTTCTTC
TRBJ2-7	.	.	TRBV6-5	CASSKSTRYEQYF	TGTGCCAGCAGTAAGTCCACGCGGTACGAGCAGTACTTC
TRBJ2-5	TRBD1	.	TRBV5-5	CATQPTGQGQETQYF	TGTGCCACCCAACCGACGGGACAGGGGCAAGAGACCCAGTACTTC
TRBJ2-5	TRBD1	.	TRBV18	CASSLDRGSETQYF	TGTGCCAGCTCGTTGGACAGGGGGTCAGAGACCCAGTACTTC
TRBJ1-2	.	.	TRBV12-2	CASRAVPRGRDGYTF	TGTGCAAGTCGCGCAGTCCCAAGGGGGCGTGATGGCTACACCTTC
TRBJ1-4	TRBD1	.	TRBV5-1	CASSLGRGLSNEKLFF	TGCGCCAGCAGCCTTGGCAGGGGGCTTTCTAATGAAAAACTGTTTTTT
TRBJ1-1	TRBD1	.	TRBV10-2	CASRQGSDEAFF	TGCGCCAGTAGACAGGGGAGTGATGAAGCTTTCTTT
TRBJ2-7	TRBD1	once	TRBV5-4	CASSSGQGIGYEQYF	TGTGCCAGCAGCTCGGGACAGGGGATTGGGTACGAGCAGTACTTC
TRBJ2-7	TRBD1	.	TRBV19	CASSIGGTGIYEQYF	TGTGCCAGTAGTATAGGAGGGACAGGGATCTACGAGCAGTACTTC
TRBJ1-2	TRBD1	.	TRBV6-4	CASSVEGAGYGYTF	TGTGCCAGCAGTGTTGAGGGGGCAGGCTATGGCTACACCTTC
TRBJ1-4	.	.	TRBV7-9	CASSQDWSRNEKLFF	TGTGCCAGCAGCCAGGACTGGAGTCGGAATGAAAAACTGTTTTTT
TRBJ1-2	TRBD1	.	TRBV7-3	CASRLDRERDGYTF	TGTGCCAGCCGCCTCGACAGGGAACGGGATGGCTACACCTTC
TRBJ2-2	.	once	TRBV11-3	CASSMGHSTGELFF	TGTGCCAGCAGTATGGGACATTCCACCGGGGAGCTGTTTTTT
TRBJ2-7	TRBD2	.	TRBV2	CASSATFLGTSGSYEQYF	TGTGCCAGCAGCGCTACCTTCCTCGGGACTAGCGGGAGCTACGAGCAGTACTTC
TRBJ1-1	.	.	TRBV7-8	CASRLKDRNTEAFF	TGTGCCAGCAGATTGAAGGACAGGAACACTGAAGCTTTCTTT
TRBJ1-2	.	.	TRBV2	CASSASRGYTF	TGTGCCAGCAGTGCCTCGAGAGGCTACACCTTC
TRBJ2-3	.	.	TRBV7-8	CASSLGGGTPADTQYF	TGTGCCAGCAGCCTAGGGGGGGGTACCCCCGCGGATACGCAGTATTTT
TRBJ1-1	.	once	TRBV6-1	CASTLDRGNTEAFF	TGTGCCAGCACTCTCGATCGGGGGAACACTGAAGCTTTCTTT
TRBJ2-7	.	.	TRBV11-2	CASSSGSAYEQYF	TGTGCCAGCAGCTCGGGTTCCGCCTACGAGCAGTACTTC
TRBJ2-7	TRBD2	once	TRBV6-1	CASSEVGGLAGEKYEQYF	TGTGCCAGCAGTGAAGTTGGCGGACTAGCGGGGGAAAAGTACGAGCAGTACTTC
TRBJ1-2	TRBD1	.	TRBV14	CASSQGGDRGRGYTF	TGTGCCAGCAGCCAAGGGGGGGACAGGGGTCGTGGCTACACCTTC
TRBJ2-3	TRBD2	.	TRBV18	CASSPPGLLAGEDTQYF	TGTGCCAGCTCACCTCCGGGGTTACTAGCGGGAGAGGATACGCAGTATTTT
TRBJ1-1	.	.	TRBV21-1	CARGPTEAFF	TGTGCCCGAGGTCCCACTGAAGCTTTCTTT
TRBJ2-7	.	.	TRBV7-6	CASSSQGGRYYEQYF	TGTGCCAGCAGCTCGCAGGGGGGAAGATACTACGAGCAGTACTTC
TRBJ2-5	TRBD1	.	TRBV7-9	CASSGTGSETQYF	TGTGCCAGCAGCGGGACAGGGAGCGAGACCCAGTACTTC
TRBJ2-3	TRBD1	.	TRBV6-1	CASRKDRDHTDTQYF	TGTGCCAGCAGGAAGGACAGGGATCACACAGATACGCAGTATTTT
TRBJ2-1	.	.	TRBV4-1	CASSTLPKGYEQFF	TGCGCCAGCAGCACCCTCCCTAAGGGGTATGAGCAGTTCTTC
TRBJ1-1	TRBD1	.	TRBV27	CASSRGTGGARTEAFF	TGTGCCAGCAGTCGAGGGACAGGGGGCGCTAGGACTGAAGCTTTCTTT